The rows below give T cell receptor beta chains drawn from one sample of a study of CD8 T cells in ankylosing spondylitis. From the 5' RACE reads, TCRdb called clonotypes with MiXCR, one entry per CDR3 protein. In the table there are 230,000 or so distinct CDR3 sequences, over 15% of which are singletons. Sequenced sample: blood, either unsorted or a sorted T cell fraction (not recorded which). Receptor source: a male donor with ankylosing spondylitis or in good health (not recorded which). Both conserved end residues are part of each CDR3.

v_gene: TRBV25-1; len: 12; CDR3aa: CASMTAAAEQYF
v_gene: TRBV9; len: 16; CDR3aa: CASSVSGLAGEDTQYF
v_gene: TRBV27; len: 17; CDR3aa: CASIIRRGEGANTEAFF
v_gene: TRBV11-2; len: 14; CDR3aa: CASSPRDRQETQYF
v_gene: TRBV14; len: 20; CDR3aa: CASSQGAASGPFIIQETQYF
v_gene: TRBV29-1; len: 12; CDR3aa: CSVEDRVNEQFF
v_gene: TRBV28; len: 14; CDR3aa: CASSSPGVQETQYF
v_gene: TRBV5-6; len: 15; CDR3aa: CASSLARNLNTEAFF
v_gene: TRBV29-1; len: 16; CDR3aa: CSVERSGYNSYNEQFF
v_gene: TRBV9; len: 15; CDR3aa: CASSVDSPSSRTQYF
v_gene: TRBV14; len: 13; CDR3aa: CASSQTWPGEAFF
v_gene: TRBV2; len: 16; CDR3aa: CASRQEGPTNYNEQFF
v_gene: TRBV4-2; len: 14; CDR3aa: CASSQRTGNQPQHF